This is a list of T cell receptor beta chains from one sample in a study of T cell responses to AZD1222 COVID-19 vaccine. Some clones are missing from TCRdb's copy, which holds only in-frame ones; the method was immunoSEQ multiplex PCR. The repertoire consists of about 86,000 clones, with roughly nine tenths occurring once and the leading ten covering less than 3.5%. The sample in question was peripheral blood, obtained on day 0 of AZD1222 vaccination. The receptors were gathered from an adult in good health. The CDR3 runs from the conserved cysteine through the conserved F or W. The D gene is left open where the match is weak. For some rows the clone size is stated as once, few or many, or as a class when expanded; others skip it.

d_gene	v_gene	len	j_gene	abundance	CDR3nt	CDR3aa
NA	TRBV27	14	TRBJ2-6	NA	TGTGCCAGCAGCCTGGCCGCGGGGGCCAACGTCCTGACTTTC	CASSLAAGANVLTF
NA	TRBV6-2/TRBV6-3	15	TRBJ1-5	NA	TGTGCCAGCAGTTCCGGGTCAGCAGGCAATCAGCCCCAGCATTTT	CASSSGSAGNQPQHF
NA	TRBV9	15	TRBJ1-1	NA	TGTGCCAGCAGCGTAGCTCCCCACTTGAACACTGAAGCTTTCTTT	CASSVAPHLNTEAFF
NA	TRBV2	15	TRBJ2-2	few	TGTGCCAGGTCGAAAGAAACTAGGCGCACCGGGGAGCTGTTTTTT	CARSKETRRTGELFF
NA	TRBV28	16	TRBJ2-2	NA	TGTGCCAGCAGTTCCTCAAGGGAACGAGACACCGGGGAGCTGTTTTTT	CASSSSRERDTGELFF
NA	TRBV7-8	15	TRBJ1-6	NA	TGTGCCAGCAGCTTAGGGGCGGTGTATAATTCACCCCTCCACTTT	CASSLGAVYNSPLHF
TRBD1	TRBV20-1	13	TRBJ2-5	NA	TGCAGTGCTAGTAGCGACAGGGCGGAGACCCAGTACTTC	CSASSDRAETQYF
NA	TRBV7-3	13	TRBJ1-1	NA	TGTGCCAGCAGCTTACAGCAGAACACTGAAGCTTTCTTT	CASSLQQNTEAFF
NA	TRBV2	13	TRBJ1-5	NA	TGTGCCAGCGAACTTTGGGGCAATCAGCCCCAGCATTTT	CASELWGNQPQHF
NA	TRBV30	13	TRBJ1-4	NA	TGTGCCGGAGCGGGCAGGGCGGGGGAAAAACTGTTTTTT	CAGAGRAGEKLFF
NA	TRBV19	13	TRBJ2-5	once	TGTGCCAGTAATTCAGGGCCCCAAGAGACCCAGTACTTC	CASNSGPQETQYF
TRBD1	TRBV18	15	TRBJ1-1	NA	TGTGCCAGCCAGGGGGACGGACAGTCGCGGACTGAAGCTTTCTTT	CASQGDGQSRTEAFF
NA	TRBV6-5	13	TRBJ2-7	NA	TGTGCCAGCAGTCGGGGCCCATCGCTCGAGCAGTACTTC	CASSRGPSLEQYF
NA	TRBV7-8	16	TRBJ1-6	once	TGTGCCAGCAGCCCTCAACAGAGCTCCTATAATTCACCCCTCCACTTT	CASSPQQSSYNSPLHF
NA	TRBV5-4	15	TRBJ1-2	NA	TGTGCCAGCAGCAAGGCTGGAGAGGGTGTTCAGGGCTACACCTTC	CASSKAGEGVQGYTF
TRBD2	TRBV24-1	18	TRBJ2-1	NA	TGTGCCACCAGTGATTTAACGCGGGAGGGCCGTCGAGGCAATGAGCAGTTCTTC	CATSDLTREGRRGNEQFF